These 23 T cell receptor beta chains originate from one sample sequenced in a study of CD8 T cells in Susac syndrome. It was with random hexamers that about 0.45 to 1 ug RNA was reverse transcribed. TCRdb itself ran the immunoSEQ multiplex PCR reads through MiXCR, one entry per CDR3 protein. The sample records some 120,000 distinct CDR3 sequences, about 94% being singletons. What was sequenced was CD4+ T cells from PBMCs. The receptor set was obtained from a human donor with multiple sclerosis.

This clonotype has a single count. The genes are TRBV3-1 and TRBJ1-5; 7 bases map to TRBD1. The CDR3 covers 14 residues. The germline gives CDR1 LGHDT, CDR2 YNNKEL (reference sequence). The V and J ends lost 8 bases and 4 bases, in that order; junction bases with no gene match: 8. The CDR3: CASAQGDLNQPQHF. DNA of the CDR3: TGTGCCAGCGCCCAGGGGGATCTTAATCAGCCCCAGCATTTT.

The rearrangement links TRBV7-2 to TRBJ2-4, with D perhaps TRBD2 (7 bases). The CDR3 length is 15 residues. Germline CDR1 SGHTA, CDR2 FQGNSA. V was trimmed by 2 bases and J by 5 bases, leaving 13 bases between them. CDR3: CASSLSGTRQNIQYF. The CDR3 DNA follows: TGTGCCAGCAGCTTAAGCGGGACACGGCAAAACATTCAGTACTTC.

The rearrangement joins TRBV25-1 to TRBJ2-5; 8 bases match TRBD1. Per germline, CDR1 MGHDK and CDR2 SYGVNS. After removal of 6 bases from V and 5 bases from J, the junction contained 8 bases not matched to a gene. This CDR3 is built from 14 residues. The CDR3 nucleotides are TGTGCCAGCAGCCGTACCCACAGGGGGGAGACCCAGTACTTC. It is translated as CASSRTHRGETQYF.

The rearrangement joins TRBV3-1 to TRBJ1-1; D is possibly TRBD1 (5 bases). There are 17 residues in the CDR3. Germline V gene sequence: CDR1 LGHDT, CDR2 YNNKEL (reference sequence). Between the trimmed V and J ends, which lost 4 bases and 0 bases, there was a span of 18 bases. The CDR3 DNA reads TGTGCCAGCAGCCGGACTACAGGTTCCCTCATGAACACTGAAGCTTTCTTT. Its protein product is CASSRTTGSLMNTEAFF.

This rearrangement joins TRBV7-8 to TRBJ1-2; TRBD1 aligns across 7 bases. The CDR3 sequence is 15 residues long. CDR1 is SGHVS, CDR2 FQNEAQ, per germline. V was pared by 4 bases and J by 5 bases, with 10 bases of the junction left unmatched. Written as DNA, the CDR3 is TGTGCCAGCAGCTCGTACCCTCAGGGGGGATATGGCTACACCTTC. It encodes CASSSYPQGGYGYTF.

CDR3 protein: CASSLGSGTSGEQYF. CDR3 coding DNA: TGTGCCAGCAGCCTCGGGTCCGGGACTAGTGGCGAGCAGTACTTC. J is TRBJ2-7 and V is TRBV7-9; 8 positions match TRBD2. There are 15 residues in the CDR3. J lost 6 bases, V lost 5 bases, and 12 bases had no gene match. Germline V gene lookup returns CDR1 SEHNR and CDR2 FQNEAQ (reference sequence).

The chain carries TRBV6-6 and TRBJ2-7; 8 nucleotides align to TRBD1. V shed 2 bases, J shed 3 bases, and the junction held 3 bases outside the gene matches. This CDR3 contains 14 residues. The germline CDR1 and CDR2 sequences are MNHNY and SVGAGI (reference sequence). The CDR3 coding sequence is TGTGCCAGCAGTTACACCACAGGGGGCTACGAGCAGTACTTC. Protein product: CASSYTTGGYEQYF.

The rearrangement uses TRBV6-6 and TRBJ1-1, with TRBD1 as a possible D gene (5 bases). The germline V gene has CDR1 MNHNY and CDR2 SVGAGI (reference sequence). The ends were cut back, 5 bases at V and 4 bases at J, with 11 bases in the middle. This CDR3 has 13 amino acids. The CDR3 is CASSRGEGTEAFF. In nucleotides, the CDR3 is TGTGCCAGCAGTCGAGGGGAGGGCACTGAAGCTTTCTTT.

The chain joins TRBV30 to TRBJ1-2; D is possibly TRBD1 (6 bases). The CDR3 covers 12 residues. V lost 8 bases and J lost 4, with 14 bases in between. Germline CDR1 GTSNPN, CDR2 SVGIG (reference sequence). As DNA, the CDR3 is TGTGCCGGAAGGGGGACACTCTATGGCTACACCTTC. Protein: CAGRGTLYGYTF.

This clonotype has a single count. The chain has TRBV5-5 and TRBJ1-2; D is unresolved. Trimming pared 2 bases from V and 3 bases from J, leaving 11 bases between. The germline V gene has CDR1 SGHKS and CDR2 YYEKEE (reference sequence). The CDR3 totals 14 residues. The CDR3 here is CASSFPDLDYGYTF. The CDR3 DNA follows: TGTGCCAGCAGCTTCCCAGATTTGGACTATGGCTACACCTTC.

This chain connects TRBV6-5 to TRBJ2-3, with D hard to call. Germline assignment: CDR1 MNHEY and CDR2 SVGAGI. This CDR3 is 15 amino acids long. The V and J ends lost 0 bases and 1 base respectively, with 8 bases between them. CDR3 nucleotides: TGTGCCAGCAGTTACTCGGGCAAGGGCACAGATACGCAGTATTTT. This encodes CASSYSGKGTDTQYF.

The V gene is TRBV7-2, the J gene TRBJ2-3, with unresolved D. Germline CDR1 is SGHTA and CDR2 is FQGNSA. V lost 5 bases, J lost 4 bases, and 13 bases lay in between. This CDR3 is 14 amino acids long. The CDR3 loop reads CASSGLGSADTQYF. The DNA of the CDR3 is TGTGCCAGCAGCGGCCTAGGGTCTGCAGATACGCAGTATTTT.

This chain joins TRBV20-1 and TRBJ2-7, with TRBD1 as a possible D gene (6 bases). The germline V and J ends were trimmed by 0 bases and 6 bases, with 15 bases remaining between them. The CDR3 is made up of 14 amino acids. CDR1 and CDR2 from the germline V gene are DFQATT and SNEGSKA (reference sequence). CDR3 region: CSARDLSGHTEQYF. For the CDR3, the DNA is TGCAGTGCTAGAGATTTATCGGGACACACCGAGCAGTACTTC.

This chain joins TRBV10-3 and TRBJ2-2, with 7 positions matching TRBD1. The V gene's germline CDR1 is ENHRY and CDR2 SYGVKD. The ends lost 4 bases at V and 4 bases at J; junction bases unmatched: 6. This CDR3 comprises 15 residues. The CDR3 spells CAISVGTVSTGELFF. In nucleotides, the CDR3 is TGTGCCATCAGTGTAGGGACAGTCAGCACCGGGGAGCTGTTTTTT.

V and J are TRBV7-8 and TRBJ2-5; 8 positions match TRBD1. The J segment lost 5 bases and the V segment lost 6 bases, leaving 5 bases of the junction unmatched. In germline, CDR1 is SGHVS, CDR2 FQNEAQ. CDR3 length equals 13 residues. The CDR3 loop is CASRAGGSETQYF. The CDR3 nucleotides read TGTGCCAGCAGGGCAGGGGGCTCCGAGACCCAGTACTTC.

The genes are TRBV24-1 and TRBJ2-5, with 7 bases fitting TRBD1. This CDR3 spans 15 amino acids. V shed 2 bases and J 1 base; nucleotides not matched to a gene: 3. Germline lookup yields CDR1 KGHDR and CDR2 SFDVKD. CDR3 protein: CATSDSQGSQETQYF. CDR3 DNA sequence: TGTGCCACCAGTGATTCACAGGGGTCCCAAGAGACCCAGTACTTC.

This clonotype was observed once. V and J are TRBV5-4 and TRBJ1-6; possible D gene TRBD1, 5 bases. The germline gives CDR1 SGHNT, CDR2 YYREEE (reference sequence). V lost 4 bases to trimming and J lost 10 bases, with 9 bases between them. The CDR3 sequence is 12 residues long. The CDR3 sequence: CASSPGRSPLHF. For the CDR3, the DNA is TGTGCCAGCAGCCCAGGGAGGTCACCCCTCCACTTT.

In DNA, the CDR3 is TGCGCCAGCAGCGAAGGACAGGTTCCTAATGAAAAACTGTTTTTT. Residues: CASSEGQVPNEKLFF. V is TRBV5-1 and J is TRBJ1-4; 7 positions agree with TRBD1. V lost 4 bases, J lost 3 bases, and 6 bases stayed unmatched. The germline CDR1 and CDR2 sequences are SGHRS and YFSETQ. The CDR3 has 15 amino acids.

This chain links TRBV12-3 or TRBV12-4 with TRBJ2-1; 11 bases are shared with TRBD2. This CDR3 comprises 17 residues. Trimming cost V 6 bases and J 0 bases; bases outside gene matches: 7. CDR3 coding DNA: TGTGCCAGCAGCTCCGGGACTAGCGGCCGCTCCTACAATGAGCAGTTCTTC. Translating gives CASSSGTSGRSYNEQFF.

The chain employs TRBV18 and TRBJ1-2, with D possibly being TRBD1 (5 bases). The CDR3 covers 14 residues. The V end lost 2 bases, the J end lost 3 bases, and 10 bases lay between the germline ends. CDR1 is KGHSH and CDR2 is LQKENI in the germline V gene. CDR3 DNA: TGTGCCAGCTCACCAGGGACGGACCACTATGGCTACACCTTC. Amino acid sequence: CASSPGTDHYGYTF.

The V and J genes are TRBV20-1 and TRBJ1-1; D not resolved. There are 13 residues in the CDR3. The V and J ends lost 5 bases and 2 bases respectively, with 12 bases between them. Germline V lookup: CDR1 DFQATT, CDR2 SNEGSKA (reference sequence). CDR3 protein: CSALWVTNTEAFF. The CDR3 region has the DNA TGCAGTGCTCTCTGGGTGACTAACACTGAAGCTTTCTTT.

This clonotype was observed once. The gene calls are TRBV29-1 and TRBJ2-3; D ambiguous. The V and J ends lost 1 base and 2 bases respectively, with 16 bases between them. Per the germline V gene, CDR1 is SQVTM and CDR2 is ANQGSEA. The CDR3 consists of 16 residues. The CDR3 protein is CSVEASWITNTDTQYF. DNA of the CDR3: TGCAGCGTTGAAGCCTCGTGGATTACCAACACAGATACGCAGTATTTT.

This chain uses TRBV29-1 with TRBJ1-1; possible D gene TRBD1, 5 bases. V dropped 3 bases and J dropped 3 bases, with 8 bases sitting between them. Germline V lookup: CDR1 SQVTM, CDR2 ANQGSEA. There are 12 residues in the CDR3. The CDR3 sequence: CSVEEGYTEAFF. The CDR3 region has the DNA TGCAGCGTTGAGGAGGGGTACACTGAAGCTTTCTTT.